The 31 T cell receptor beta chains in this list originate from one sample, sequenced in a study of chronic HIV infection and antiretroviral therapy. Using its own MiXCR run on the 5' RACE reads, TCRdb lists one record per CDR3 protein. In the table there are tens of thousands of distinct CDR3 sequences, roughly 7.6% of which are singletons. The sample taken for sequencing was peripheral blood. Source of these receptors: an adult who had HIV and had not received antiretroviral therapy, or was an uninfected healthy control (not recorded which).

This clonotype was seen many times. The chain carries TRBV29-1 and TRBJ2-7; D gene ambiguous. The CDR3 totals 12 residues. The germline V and J ends were trimmed by 4 bases and 2 bases, with 9 bases remaining between them. Germline CDR1 SQVTM, CDR2 ANQGSEA. Written as DNA, the CDR3 is TGCAGCGTTGGGGTTGGGACCTACGAGCAGTACTTC. It codes for CSVGVGTYEQYF.

The rearrangement uses TRBV7-8 and TRBJ2-7, with 7 bases that match TRBD1. The trim removed 5 bases at V and 3 bases at J, leaving 7 bases unmatched. Germline V CDR1 and CDR2: SGHVS, FQNEAQ. The CDR3 is 14 amino acids. The CDR3 DNA reads as TGTGCCAGCAGCAGGCGAACAGGGGACTACGAGCAGTACTTC. Amino acid sequence: CASSRRTGDYEQYF. Full variable domain (missing parts from reference TRBV7-8 and TRBJ2-7): GAGVSQSPRYKVAKRGQDVALRCDPISGHVSLFWYQQALGQGPEFLTYFQNEAQLDKSGLPSDRFFAERPEGSVSTLKIQRTQQEDSAVYLCASSRRTGDYEQYFGPGTRLTVT.

The V and J genes are TRBV29-1 and TRBJ1-2; 11 bases are shared with TRBD1. The CDR3 totals 15 residues. Germline CDR1 SQVTM, CDR2 ANQGSEA. Trimming removed 6 bases from V and 4 bases from J; junction bases left unmatched: 10. The CDR3 sequence is CSVGQGAPTIYGYTF. The DNA of the CDR3 is TGCAGCGTCGGACAGGGGGCCCCAACGATCTATGGCTACACCTTC.

The table lists this clonotype with many counts. This rearrangement joins TRBV12-3 or TRBV12-4 to TRBJ1-4, with D hard to call. The CDR3 spans 15 residues. Trimming cost V 2 bases and J 4 bases, with 11 bases left between them. In DNA form, the CDR3 reads TGTGCCAGCAGTTTACACCAGGCCCTTAATGAAAAACTGTTTTTT. Its protein product is CASSLHQALNEKLFF.

This sequence joins TRBV3-1 and TRBJ1-4, with D perhaps matching TRBD1 (5 bases). Germline V gene lookup returns CDR1 LGHDT and CDR2 YNNKEL (reference sequence). CDR3 length equals 15 residues. V was trimmed by 0 bases and J by 4 bases, leaving 9 bases between them. CDR3 amino acids: CASSQEDSHNEKLFF. CDR3 nucleotide sequence: TGTGCCAGCAGCCAAGAAGACAGCCATAATGAAAAACTGTTTTTT. The variable domain in full, with the rest retrieved from reference TRBV3-1 and TRBJ1-4, is DTAVSQTPKYLVTQMGNDKSIKCEQNLGHDTMYWYKQDSKKFLKIMFSYNNKELIINETVPNRFSPKSPDKAHLNLHINSLELGDSAVYFCASSQEDSHNEKLFFGSGTQLSVL.

In this sample, this clonotype turned up a few times. The chain links TRBV4-2 to TRBJ1-2, with D maybe TRBD1 (6 bases). Trimming stripped 1 base from V and 4 bases from J, with 16 bases between. The CDR3 is 16 residues long. CDR1 LGHNA and CDR2 YNFKEQ come from the germline V gene. The CDR3 DNA follows: TGTGCCAGCAGCCAAGGCGATAAGACAGGATTCTATGGCTACACCTTC. Translating it yields CASSQGDKTGFYGYTF.

This clonotype has a handful of counts. The gene calls are TRBV11-2 and TRBJ1-1; D is possibly TRBD1 (5 bases). The germline V and J ends were trimmed by 4 bases and 4 bases, with 16 bases remaining between them. The CDR3 is 15 amino acids. Germline loops: CDR1 SGHAT, CDR2 FQNNGV. CDR3 protein: CASSSGRYGGTEAFF. The CDR3 DNA sequence: TGTGCCAGCAGCTCCGGACGGTACGGGGGCACTGAAGCTTTCTTT. Full variable domain (missing parts from reference TRBV11-2 and TRBJ1-1): EAGVAQSPRYKIIEKRQSVAFWCNPISGHATLYWYQQILGQGPKLLIQFQNNGVVDDSQLPKDRFSAERLKGVDSTLKIQPAKLEDSAVYLCASSSGRYGGTEAFFGQGTRLTVV.

This clonotype was observed many times. J is TRBJ1-2 and V is TRBV10-3; D ambiguous. CDR3 size: 13 residues. The V end lost 2 bases, the J end lost 6 bases, and 10 bases lay between the germline ends. Germline CDR1 is ENHRY and CDR2 is SYGVKD. For the CDR3, the DNA is TGTGCCATCAGTGAGCCAGGCGCCGATGGCTACACCTTC. Translated: CAISEPGADGYTF.

This clonotype turned up a few times. V is TRBV28 and J is TRBJ1-1, with 7 bases fitting TRBD1. The CDR3 sequence is 13 residues long. Germline V gives CDR1 MDHEN, CDR2 SYDVKM. The V segment lost 3 bases and the J segment 9 bases; nucleotides outside the gene matches: 7. CDR3 residues: CASSFPGQLQAFF. DNA for the CDR3: TGTGCCAGCAGTTTCCCGGGACAGCTTCAAGCTTTCTTT.

This clonotype was found many times. This chain connects TRBV20-1 to TRBJ2-1; tentative D call: TRBD2 (6 bases). The CDR3 has 13 amino acids. Germline V lookup: CDR1 DFQATT, CDR2 SNEGSKA (reference sequence). V gave up 7 bases and J gave up 0 bases, with 10 bases separating them. CDR3 in DNA: TGCAGTGTTCCGGAGGGCTCCTACAATGAGCAGTTCTTC. Translating it yields CSVPEGSYNEQFF.

This clonotype was recorded at least ten times. This rearrangement joins TRBV2 to TRBJ1-5, with D uncertain. Trimming left V 3 bases short and J 4 bases short, with 7 bases between. Germline CDR1 and CDR2: SNHLY and FYNNEI. This CDR3 has 13 amino acids. CDR3 nucleotide sequence: TGTGCCAGCAGTGATCCGGTTAATCAGCCCCAGCATTTT. It codes for CASSDPVNQPQHF.

Many counts were recorded for this clonotype. The chain couples TRBV28 to TRBJ2-7, with D possibly being TRBD2 (6 bases). Germline CDR1 and CDR2: MDHEN and SYDVKM. Between the trimmed V and J ends, which lost 6 bases and 2 bases, there was a span of 17 bases. The CDR3 is 15 residues long. In nucleotides, the CDR3 is TGTGCCAGCAGGGATGGAGGCGGCGGGGCCTACGAGCAGTACTTC. It codes for CASRDGGGGAYEQYF.

This clonotype has more than one count but fewer than ten. The chain carries TRBV10-3 and TRBJ2-3, with D uncertain. Germline CDR1 reads ENHRY; CDR2 reads SYGVKD. V lost 0 bases and J 1 base, leaving 5 bases between the germline ends. This CDR3 is built from 14 residues. The CDR3: CAISESARTDTQYF. The CDR3 DNA sequence: TGTGCCATCAGTGAGTCGGCGCGCACAGATACGCAGTATTTT.

This clonotype was recorded a few times. V usage is TRBV20-1 and J usage is TRBJ1-1; TRBD1 agrees at 7 bases. With V trimmed by 3 bases and J by 5 bases, 12 bases remained unmatched. The CDR3 has 15 amino acids. CDR1 is DFQATT and CDR2 is SNEGSKA in the germline V gene (reference sequence). The CDR3 bases are TGCAGTGCTAGTCCGCCCACGACAGGGAAGACTGAAGCTTTCTTT. Translating it yields CSASPPTTGKTEAFF.

The genes are TRBV6-6 and TRBJ2-3; 7 nucleotides agree with TRBD2. Germline CDR1 is MNHNY and CDR2 is SVGAGI (reference sequence). This CDR3 comprises 16 residues. V was pared by 2 bases and J by 3 bases, with 8 bases of the junction left unmatched. As DNA, the CDR3 is TGTGCCAGCAGTTACCTTCCCACAGCGGGGACAGATACGCAGTATTTT. Translating it yields CASSYLPTAGTDTQYF.

This clonotype occurred many times. The V and J genes are TRBV7-9 and TRBJ2-1, with 11 positions matching TRBD1. This CDR3 is 14 amino acids long. The germline V gene has CDR1 SEHNR and CDR2 FQNEAQ (reference sequence). J lost 8 bases, V lost 3 bases, and 3 bases had no gene match. The chain's CDR3 is CASSLGQGEDEQFF. The CDR3 DNA sequence: TGTGCCAGCAGCTTGGGACAGGGGGAGGATGAGCAGTTCTTC.

This clonotype was found many times. The chain couples TRBV29-1 to TRBJ2-1; D is perhaps TRBD1 or TRBD2 (5 bases each). Germline assignment: CDR1 SQVTM and CDR2 ANQGSEA. This CDR3 has 14 residues. Trimming pared 1 base from V and 5 bases from J, leaving 12 bases between. The CDR3 sequence: CSVEVGEGNNEQFF. CDR3 DNA: TGCAGCGTTGAAGTGGGGGAAGGGAACAATGAGCAGTTCTTC.

Of note for this clonotype: Being one base from a much bigger clone, this may be a read error. The V gene is TRBV5-1, the J gene TRBJ2-1; maybe TRBD2 (7 bases). Per the germline V gene, CDR1 is SGHRS and CDR2 is YFSETQ. Trimming pared 6 bases from V and 7 bases from J, leaving 20 bases between. The CDR3 length is 15 residues. The CDR3 loop is CASNSGMGGANEQFF. The CDR3 DNA follows: TGCGCCAGCAACTCTGGCATGGGGGGGGCTAATGAGCAGTTCTTC.

This clonotype came up many times. The J gene is TRBJ1-1, the V gene TRBV12-5; a weak D match, TRBD1 (6 bases). Looked up from germline, CDR1 is LGHNT and CDR2 is FRNRAP. The CDR3 is 14 residues long. Trimming removed 1 base at V and 1 base at J, with 7 bases between. CDR3 nucleotide sequence: TGTGCTAGTGGTTTGGGGACAGAGAACACTGAAGCTTTCTTT. It is translated as CASGLGTENTEAFF. Full variable domain (outside the CDR3, taken from reference TRBV12-5 and TRBJ1-1): DARVTQTPRHKVTEMGQEVTMRCQPILGHNTVFWYRQTMMQGLELLAYFRNRAPLDDSGMPKDRFSAEMPDATLATLKIQPSEPRDSAVYFCASGLGTENTEAFFGQGTRLTVV.

This chain connects TRBV12-3 or TRBV12-4 to TRBJ1-1; D is unclear. The germline V and J ends were trimmed by 2 bases and 0 bases, with 7 bases remaining between them. The CDR3 is 14 residues long. The CDR3: CASSLPHLNTEAFF. The CDR3 bases are TGTGCCAGCAGTTTACCCCATTTGAACACTGAAGCTTTCTTT.

The chain carries TRBV7-2 and TRBJ2-2; D is ambiguous. The CDR3 is 14 amino acids. V lost 1 base, J lost 3 bases, and 6 bases lay in between. The germline V gene encodes CDR1 SGHTA and CDR2 FQGNSA. The CDR3 spells CASSLEAYTGELFF. The CDR3 bases are TGTGCCAGCAGCTTAGAGGCATACACCGGGGAGCTGTTTTTT.

The CDR3 DNA sequence: TGTGCCAGCAGCCGTGGACAGGGGGCCACCGCAAATACGCAGTATTTT. Translated, it gives CASSRGQGATANTQYF. The chain couples TRBV7-6 to TRBJ2-3; 11 nucleotides align to TRBD1. The V segment lost 5 bases and the J segment 7 bases; nucleotides outside the gene matches: 11. The CDR3 runs 16 residues. CDR1 and CDR2 (germline): SGHVS, FNYEAQ.

This clonotype was observed many times. This rearrangement joins TRBV4-3 to TRBJ1-1; 9 nucleotides match TRBD1. CDR1 and CDR2 from the germline V gene are LGHNA and YSLEER. This CDR3 is 16 amino acids long. V shed 0 bases and J 0 bases; nucleotides not matched to a gene: 2. The CDR3 coding sequence is TGCGCCAGCAGCCAAGATCGGGACAGGGTGAACACTGAAGCTTTCTTT. It specifies CASSQDRDRVNTEAFF.

This clonotype came up many times. This sequence joins TRBV29-1 and TRBJ2-1; 7 bases match TRBD2. Germline trimming cut 2 bases from V and 3 bases from J; bases unmatched to any gene: 1. Germline-derived CDR1 and CDR2 are SQVTM and ANQGSEA. The CDR3 consists of 13 residues. CDR3 DNA sequence: TGCAGCGTTGAACCTAGCGGCTACAATGAGCAGTTCTTC. It is translated as CSVEPSGYNEQFF.

J is TRBJ1-6 and V is TRBV7-2; 10 bases are shared with TRBD1. With 3 bases clipped from V and 9 bases from J, the junction kept 5 bases outside the gene matches. Germline values: CDR1 SGHTA, CDR2 FQGNSA. The CDR3 has 15 amino acids. CDR3 amino acids: CASSFSRTGGSPLHF. The CDR3 DNA sequence: TGTGCCAGCAGCTTCTCTAGGACAGGGGGTTCACCCCTCCACTTT.

In this sample, this clonotype turned up many times. V is TRBV5-1 and J is TRBJ2-5; TRBD2 matches at 10 bases. The ends lost 6 bases at V and 1 base at J; junction bases unmatched: 9. The CDR3 has 16 residues. The V gene's germline CDR1 is SGHRS and CDR2 YFSETQ. CDR3 bases: TGCGCCAGCACCCCATTAGCGGGAGGAGGCCAAGAGACCCAGTACTTC. Translation: CASTPLAGGGQETQYF.

There are many counts of this clonotype. The chain joins TRBV12-3 or TRBV12-4 to TRBJ2-1; D may be TRBD2 (6 bases). The CDR3 is 16 amino acids. V was shortened by 6 bases and J by 4 bases, with 19 bases between the two germline ends. CDR3 sequence reads: CASSPHWAGSYNEQFF. CDR3 in DNA: TGTGCCAGCAGCCCCCATTGGGCGGGATCTTACAATGAGCAGTTCTTC.

This clonotype has more than one count but fewer than ten. The genes are TRBV7-6 and TRBJ2-5; perhaps TRBD2 as D (5 bases). CDR1 and CDR2 (germline): SGHVS, FNYEAQ. Trimming removed 4 bases at V and 5 bases at J, with 11 bases between. This CDR3 contains 13 residues. The CDR3 sequence is CASSSGLSETQYF. DNA for the CDR3: TGTGCCAGCAGCTCCGGACTTTCGGAGACCCAGTACTTC.

The V and J genes are TRBV29-1 and TRBJ2-5; 8 bases align to TRBD1. V dropped 7 bases and J dropped 5; count of bases not matched to a gene: 9. The CDR3 covers 13 residues. CDR1 is SQVTM, CDR2 ANQGSEA, per germline. The CDR3 sequence: CSAQGQGGETQYF. CDR3 DNA: TGCAGCGCCCAAGGACAGGGTGGCGAGACCCAGTACTTC.

This clonotype has ten or more counts. J is TRBJ2-7 and V is TRBV20-1, with TRBD2 matching over 12 bases. The CDR3 has 15 amino acids. With V trimmed by 1 base and J by 6 bases, 7 bases remained unmatched. Germline V gene data show CDR1 as DFQATT and CDR2 as SNEGSKA (reference sequence). The CDR3 region is CSARVSTSGSGEQYF. DNA for the CDR3: TGCAGTGCTAGAGTTTCGACTAGCGGGAGCGGCGAGCAGTACTTC.

This clonotype came up a few times. This chain links TRBV28 with TRBJ1-3, with D possibly matching TRBD1 (5 bases). Trimming took off 5 bases at V and 7 bases at J, with 15 bases between the two ends. From germline, CDR1 is MDHEN and CDR2 SYDVKM. CDR3 size: 14 residues. The CDR3 loop is CASSARQFRNTIYF. The CDR3 nucleotides are TGTGCCAGCAGTGCTAGACAGTTTCGGAACACCATATATTTT.